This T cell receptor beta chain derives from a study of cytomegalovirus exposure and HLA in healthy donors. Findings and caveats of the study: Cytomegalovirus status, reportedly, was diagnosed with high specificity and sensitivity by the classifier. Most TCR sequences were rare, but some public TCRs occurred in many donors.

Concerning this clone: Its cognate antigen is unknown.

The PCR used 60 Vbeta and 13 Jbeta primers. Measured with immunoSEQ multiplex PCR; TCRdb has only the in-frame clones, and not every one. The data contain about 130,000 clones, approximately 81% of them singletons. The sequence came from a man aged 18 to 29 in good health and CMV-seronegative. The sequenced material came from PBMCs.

CDR3 DNA: TGCGCCAGCAGCCAAGATTTAGGCCTAGCGGGAAGGACCGGGGAGCTGTTTTTT. Amino acid sequence: CASSQDLGLAGRTGELFF. The V call is TRBV4-3, the J call TRBJ2-2; 9 positions match TRBD2. The germline CDR1 and CDR2 sequences are LGHNA and YSLEER. V was pared by 0 bases and J by 5 bases, with 10 bases of the junction left unmatched. CDR3 length equals 18 residues.